What follows are 20 T cell receptor beta chains derived from one specimen sequenced in a study of Ad26.COV2.S vaccination and SARS-CoV-2 variants. Treatment noted: about 20 received Ad26.COV2.S at low or high dose, single or two shots; 5 received placebo; per-sample allocation not given. The samples were gathered on day 63 after the first injection of vaccine or placebo. Profiled with immunoSEQ multiplex PCR; TCRdb holds only in-frame clones, not every one. The sample lists roughly 380,000 clones, roughly 90% occurring once. The sample consisted of peripheral blood, taken in a trial of Ad26.COV2.S vaccine versus placebo. The receptors originated from a person aged 18 to 59 who received the Ad26.COV2.S COVID-19 vaccine or a placebo.

This chain connects TRBV18 to TRBJ1-5; maybe TRBD1 (6 bases). V shed 4 bases and J shed 0 bases, with 13 bases lying between them. The CDR3 has 16 residues. Germline V gene sequence: CDR1 KGHSH, CDR2 LQKENI. This chain's CDR3 is CASSQSGTISNQPQHF. DNA for the CDR3: TGTGCCAGCTCACAATCCGGGACAATTAGCAATCAGCCCCAGCATTTT.

The CDR3 nucleotides are TGTGCCAGCAGTCCCCGGGACAGGGTAGTAAATGAGCAGTTCTTC. Its translation is CASSPRDRVVNEQFF. The chain combines TRBV27 with TRBJ2-1; 9 bases map to TRBD1. Germline V CDR1 and CDR2: MNHEY, SMNVEV (reference sequence). Unmatched junction bases numbered 9, after V lost 5 bases and J lost 7 bases. This CDR3 region has 15 residues.

This chain uses TRBV10-2 with TRBJ2-1, with 12 bases identical to TRBD2. Germline values: CDR1 WSHSY, CDR2 SAAADI. There are 15 residues in the CDR3. V lost 5 bases, J lost 6 bases, and 5 bases stayed unmatched. CDR3 bases: TGCGCCAGCAGTCTAGCGGGGGGGCTTGGCAATGAGCAGTTCTTC. It encodes CASSLAGGLGNEQFF.

V gene TRBV18 combines with J gene TRBJ2-5; 7 bases agree with TRBD1. Germline CDR1 KGHSH, CDR2 LQKENI. The CDR3 is 13 amino acids. V gave up 4 bases and J gave up 2 bases; unmatched junction bases: 1. CDR3 DNA sequence: TGTGCCAGCTCACGACAGGGACAAGAGACCCAGTACTTC. It encodes CASSRQGQETQYF.

The rearrangement uses TRBV28 and TRBJ2-1, with 11 positions matching TRBD1. With V trimmed by 7 bases and J by 7 bases, 6 bases remained unmatched. The CDR3 length is 14 residues. Germline loops: CDR1 MDHEN, CDR2 SYDVKM. CDR3 sequence (DNA): TGTGCCAGCAAAGGGACAGGGGGGTCGAATGAGCAGTTCTTC. Its translation is CASKGTGGSNEQFF.

The chain has TRBV11-1 and TRBJ2-5; TRBD1 is a possible D gene (5 bases). Germline-derived CDR1 and CDR2 are SGHAT and FQDESV (reference sequence). The CDR3 length is 13 residues. CDR3 loop: CATRRGAEETQYF. The CDR3 nucleotides are TGTGCGACAAGAAGGGGCGCTGAAGAGACCCAGTACTTC.

This clone was observed once. The chain employs TRBV5-1 and TRBJ2-7, with 8 bases fitting TRBD2. Trimming took 4 bases from V and 1 from J; bases not matched to a gene: 7. The CDR3 contains 15 residues. The V gene's germline CDR1 is SGHRS and CDR2 YFSETQ. Here the CDR3 DNA reads TGCGCCAGCAGCGTCAATAGCGGGGTTTCCTACGAGCAGTACTTC. Its protein is CASSVNSGVSYEQYF. The full variable domain, its missing parts supplied by reference TRBV5-1 and TRBJ2-7, is KAGVTQTPRYLIKTRGQQVTLSCSPISGHRSVSWYQQTPGQGLQFLFEYFSETQRNKGNFPGRFSGRQFSNSRSEMNVSTLELGDSALYLCASSVNSGVSYEQYFGPGTRLTVT.

This CDR3 reads CASSLGPGAEAFF. The CDR3 DNA reads TGTGCCAGCAGCCTAGGTCCGGGGGCTGAAGCTTTCTTT. The chain carries TRBV6-5 and TRBJ1-1; maybe TRBD1 (5 bases). CDR3 length equals 13 residues. Germline V lookup: CDR1 MNHEY, CDR2 SVGAGI. V was pared by 6 bases and J by 6 bases, with 14 bases between.

The chain couples TRBV6-6 to TRBJ1-4; no firm D call. Trimming pared 6 bases from V and 0 bases from J, leaving 14 bases between. From germline, CDR1 is MNHNY and CDR2 SVGAGI (reference sequence). CDR3 length equals 16 residues. Written as DNA, the CDR3 is TGTGCCAGCAGCCGACTTGGATACACAACTAATGAAAAACTGTTTTTT. Translating gives CASSRLGYTTNEKLFF.

This clone was observed once. This chain joins TRBV9 and TRBJ2-1; 11 bases fit TRBD2. CDR3 length: 16 residues. Germline V gene lookup returns CDR1 SGDLS and CDR2 YYNGEE. Losses at the gene ends were 4 bases for V and 6 bases for J; bases not matched to a gene: 9. The CDR3 region has the DNA TGTGCCAGCAGCACCCCCCTAGCGGGGGGCGTCAATGAGCAGTTCTTC. Translating gives CASSTPLAGGVNEQFF.

The chain combines TRBV18 with TRBJ2-4; the match to TRBD1 covers 10 bases. Germline V CDR1 and CDR2: KGHSH, LQKENI. The V gene end was trimmed by 3 bases and the J gene end by 0 bases; junction bases not matched to a gene: 5. CDR3 length equals 17 residues. The CDR3 reads CASSPSGQGIAKNIQYF. The DNA for the CDR3 is TGTGCCAGCTCACCTTCGGGACAGGGGATAGCCAAAAACATTCAGTACTTC.

V usage is TRBV4-3 and J usage is TRBJ1-5; the D gene is possibly TRBD1 (6 bases). The ends were cut back, 3 bases at V and 9 bases at J, with 15 bases in the middle. Germline V CDR1 and CDR2: LGHNA, YSLEER. CDR3 size: 14 residues. The CDR3 protein is CASSQQTGFGPQHF. The CDR3 DNA follows: TGCGCCAGCAGCCAGCAGACAGGTTTTGGGCCCCAGCATTTT.

This sequence joins TRBV29-1 and TRBJ2-2; D is undetermined. Trimming shortened V by 3 bases and J by 2 bases, and 7 bases separated the two germline ends. There are 13 residues in the CDR3. CDR1 and CDR2 from the germline V gene are SQVTM and ANQGSEA. Here the CDR3 DNA reads TGCAGCGTTGATTCGGGTAACACCGGGGAGCTGTTTTTT. It encodes CSVDSGNTGELFF.

The chain recombines TRBV28 with TRBJ2-7, with a weak D call TRBD2 (6 bases). V lost 6 bases and J lost 5, with 11 bases in between. The CDR3 has 12 amino acids. Germline-derived CDR1 and CDR2 are MDHEN and SYDVKM. CDR3 coding DNA: TGTGCCAGCAGCAACGGGGAGGACGAGCAGTACTTC. This codes for CASSNGEDEQYF.

This chain links TRBV3-1 (or the pseudogene TRBV3-2) with TRBJ2-3; 9 nucleotides agree with TRBD2. V was clipped by 0 bases and J by 4 bases; unmatched bases: 5. Per the germline V gene, CDR1 is LGHDT and CDR2 is YNNKEL (reference sequence). The CDR3 has 16 residues. The CDR3 nucleotides are TGTGCCAGCAGCCAAGACCTAGCGGGATCGGCAGATACGCAGTATTTT. The encoded protein is CASSQDLAGSADTQYF.

V and J are TRBV2 and TRBJ1-1, with D uncertain. The CDR3 loop spans 17 amino acids. Trimming shortened V by 3 bases and J by 3 bases, and 20 bases separated the two germline ends. CDR1 is SNHLY and CDR2 is FYNNEI in the germline V gene. This CDR3 is CASSDWVVRERDTEAFF. DNA of the CDR3: TGTGCCAGCAGTGATTGGGTCGTTAGGGAGAGGGACACTGAAGCTTTCTTT.

Here the CDR3 DNA reads TGTGCCAGCAGCTTAGTGGCCACCGGGGAGCTGTTTTTT. It codes for CASSLVATGELFF. The chain combines TRBV7-2 with TRBJ2-2, with no clear D. V lost 1 base to trimming and J lost 4 bases, with 4 bases between them. This CDR3 spans 13 amino acids. Per germline, CDR1 SGHTA and CDR2 FQGNSA.

The chain links TRBV13 to TRBJ2-7; D ambiguous. Germline CDR1 is PRHDT and CDR2 is FYEKMQ (reference sequence). Trimming removed 5 bases from V and 2 bases from J, with 16 bases in between. The CDR3 extends over 15 amino acids. The CDR3 DNA follows: TGTGCCAGCAGCGGGCCGGAAGACACTCCCTACGAGCAGTACTTC. It translates to CASSGPEDTPYEQYF.

The chain combines TRBV28 with TRBJ1-1, with 7 bases that match TRBD1. CDR1 is MDHEN, CDR2 SYDVKM, per germline. The CDR3 length is 19 residues. Trimming took 3 bases from V and 0 from J; bases not matched to a gene: 16. CDR3 protein: CASSFLERPKGQMNTEAFF. CDR3 bases: TGTGCCAGCAGTTTTCTAGAAAGACCCAAGGGACAGATGAACACTGAAGCTTTCTTT. Looking up the rest from reference TRBV28 and TRBJ1-1 gives the full variable domain: DVKVTQSSRYLVKRTGEKVFLECVQDMDHENMFWYRQDPGLGLRLIYFSYDVKMKEKGDIPEGYSVSREKKERFSLILESASTNQTSMYLCASSFLERPKGQMNTEAFFGQGTRLTVV.

The V and J genes are TRBV3-1 (or the pseudogene TRBV3-2) and TRBJ2-7; TRBD2 might be the D (6 bases). Trimming stripped 1 base from V and 4 bases from J, with 14 bases between. CDR1 LGHDT and CDR2 YNNKEL come from the germline V gene (reference sequence). There are 15 residues in the CDR3. The CDR3 DNA reads as TGTGCCAGCAGCCAAGGCCGCGGGATAGGGTACGAGCAGTACTTC. This sequence encodes CASSQGRGIGYEQYF.